This is a list of T cell receptor beta chains from one sample in a study of blood T cells in healthy people across ages. TCRdb re-derived calls from the 5' RACE reads in MiXCR, one entry per CDR3 protein. The data hold 650,000 to 700,000 distinct CDR3 sequences, with about a third observed a single time. Sequenced: blood. The receptor source for this set is a woman at least 80 years old in good health. Each CDR3 is given with its conserved first and last residue. The D gene is left open where the match is weak. Clone size is shown for a subset of rows, as once, few, many or a class of expanded clone.

-	TRBV5-1	TRBJ2-1	TRBD2	CASSLALTSVYNEQFF	TGCGCCAGCAGCTTGGCTTTGACTAGCGTCTACAATGAGCAGTTCTTC
many	TRBV7-8	TRBJ2-3	-	CASLWGSTDTQYF	TGTGCCAGCCTCTGGGGGAGCACAGATACGCAGTATTTT
-	TRBV20-1	TRBJ2-3	TRBD2	CSAKLAGAPVTDTQYF	TGCAGTGCTAAACTAGCGGGGGCGCCGGTCACAGATACGCAGTATTTT
-	TRBV6-2/TRBV6-3	TRBJ2-7	TRBD1	CASSPRQGISQYF	TGTGCCAGCAGCCCGCGACAGGGAATATCTCAGTACTTC
-	TRBV7-9	TRBJ2-7	-	CASSPPLRTGPYEQYF	TGTGCCAGCAGCCCCCCTCTCCGGACGGGACCCTACGAGCAGTACTTC
-	TRBV4-3	TRBJ1-2	-	CASSQNHIGQYGYTF	TGCGCCAGCAGCCAAAACCACATCGGGCAGTATGGCTACACCTTC
many	TRBV15	TRBJ2-5	TRBD1	CATSREGQGQETQYF	TGTGCCACCAGCAGAGAGGGACAGGGACAAGAGACCCAGTACTTC
-	TRBV10-2	TRBJ1-4	-	CASRDTVTNEKLFF	TGCGCCAGCAGAGACACCGTTACTAATGAAAAACTGTTTTTT
once	TRBV7-2	TRBJ2-6	-	CASSSVHLGLYSSGANVLTF	TGTGCCAGCAGCTCCGTCCACCTGGGACTGTACTCCTCTGGGGCCAACGTCCTGACTTTC
-	TRBV6-2/TRBV6-3	TRBJ2-3	TRBD1	CASSSPGQGVADTQYF	TGTGCCAGCAGTTCCCCGGGACAGGGGGTGGCAGATACGCAGTATTTT
many	TRBV9	TRBJ2-7	TRBD1	CASSVGQGANYEQYF	TGTGCCAGCAGCGTCGGGCAGGGGGCGAACTACGAGCAGTACTTC
many	TRBV5-1	TRBJ2-1	TRBD2	CASSLEGLAGGPVPYNEQFF	TGCGCCAGCAGCTTGGAGGGACTAGCGGGGGGGCCGGTACCCTACAATGAGCAGTTCTTC
-	TRBV20-1	TRBJ2-2	TRBD1	CSARLRTGANTGELFF	TGCAGTGCTAGACTCCGGACAGGGGCCAACACCGGGGAGCTGTTTTTT
many	TRBV12-3/TRBV12-4	TRBJ2-1	TRBD1	CASSPGGTGGMSSYNEQFF	TGTGCCAGCAGTCCCGGTGGGACAGGGGGCATGTCGTCCTACAATGAGCAGTTCTTC
-	TRBV30	TRBJ1-2	-	CAWRGGNYGYTF	TGTGCCTGGAGGGGAGGGAACTATGGCTACACCTTC
many	TRBV15	TRBJ2-5	-	CATSSKETQYF	TGTGCCACCAGCAGTAAGGAGACCCAGTACTTC
many	TRBV6-6	TRBJ1-5	-	CASSRDTSNQPQHF	TGTGCCAGCAGTCGGGACACTAGCAATCAGCCCCAGCATTTT
many	TRBV20-1	TRBJ2-1	-	CSARRRGEQFF	TGCAGTGCTAGACGGCGGGGTGAGCAGTTCTTC
many	TRBV5-1	TRBJ2-5	-	CASSLRGMKETQYF	TGCGCCAGCAGCTTGCGAGGAATGAAAGAGACCCAGTACTTC
many	TRBV6-6	TRBJ1-2	-	CASSLSEGLNGYTF	TGTGCCAGCAGTCTTTCCGAGGGTCTAAATGGCTACACCTTC
few	TRBV27	TRBJ2-1	TRBD2	CASGEEGRGGPNEQFF	TGTGCCAGCGGCGAAGAGGGGCGGGGGGGCCCGAATGAGCAGTTCTTC
few	TRBV3-1	TRBJ2-7	TRBD2	CASSQEGEGFEQYF	TGTGCCAGCAGCCAAGAAGGGGAGGGGTTCGAGCAGTACTTC
once	TRBV11-2	TRBJ2-7	TRBD2	CASSFVRLLAGHSYEQYF	TGTGCCAGCAGCTTTGTAAGGTTGCTAGCGGGACACTCCTACGAGCAGTACTTC
few	TRBV30	TRBJ1-1	TRBD1	CAWSPLGQGLNTEAFF	TGTGCCTGGAGTCCCCTTGGACAGGGATTGAACACTGAAGCTTTCTTT
-	TRBV20-1	TRBJ2-5	TRBD1	CSAPTGNVETQYF	TGCAGTGCTCCGACAGGGAATGTAGAGACCCAGTACTTC
many	TRBV15	TRBJ2-5	-	CATSRRTAGETQYF	TGTGCCACCAGCAGACGGACGGCGGGAGAGACCCAGTACTTC
few	TRBV18	TRBJ2-5	-	CVSSPGEETQYF	TGTGTCAGCTCACCAGGGGAAGAGACCCAGTACTTC
-	TRBV7-8	TRBJ1-1	TRBD1	CASSLSPGGNTEAFF	TGTGCCAGCAGCTTATCCCCAGGGGGGAACACTGAAGCTTTCTTT
-	TRBV6-1	TRBJ1-2	-	CASSGAQDVRGYTF	TGTGCCAGCAGTGGAGCGCAGGATGTGCGTGGCTACACCTTC
many	TRBV5-8	TRBJ2-7	TRBD1	CASSYRTGGYEQYF	TGTGCCAGCAGCTACAGGACAGGGGGCTACGAGCAGTACTTC
many	TRBV5-1	TRBJ1-4	TRBD1	CASSYRDRGLEKLFF	TGCGCCAGCAGCTACCGGGACAGGGGACTAGAAAAACTGTTTTTT
many	TRBV11-1	TRBJ2-5	TRBD2	CASSWGGAGQETQYF	TGTGCCAGCAGCTGGGGGGGAGCGGGACAAGAGACCCAGTACTTC
-	TRBV7-2	TRBJ1-5	TRBD1	CTSSSTGGPPPNQPQHF	TGTACCAGCAGCTCGACAGGGGGGCCCCCACCCAATCAGCCCCAGCATTTT
many	TRBV4-1	TRBJ1-1	TRBD1	CASSQTGGKDTEAFF	TGCGCCAGCAGCCAAACAGGGGGTAAGGACACTGAAGCTTTCTTT
-	TRBV12-3/TRBV12-4	TRBJ2-7	-	CASRPPGTYSYEQYF	TGTGCCAGCAGGCCGCCCGGGACTTACTCCTACGAGCAGTACTTC
-	TRBV11-2	TRBJ1-2	-	CASSLSGLNYGYTF	TGCGCCAGCAGCTTAAGCGGCCTTAACTATGGCTACACCTTC
many	TRBV6-2/TRBV6-3	TRBJ2-1	-	CASKGSNNEQFF	TGTGCCAGCAAGGGCAGCAACAATGAGCAGTTCTTC
-	TRBV7-2	TRBJ2-4	TRBD1	CASRRDGTVLTKNIQYF	TGTGCCAGCAGGAGAGACGGGACAGTTTTAACCAAAAACATTCAGTACTTC
-	TRBV13	TRBJ2-7	TRBD1	CASSPNRGPYEQYF	TGTGCCAGCAGCCCGAACAGGGGACCCTACGAGCAGTACTTC
-	TRBV15	TRBJ2-3	-	CATSSATQSEDTQYF	TGTGCCACCAGCAGCGCTACGCAGTCGGAAGATACGCAGTATTTT
few	TRBV30	TRBJ1-2	TRBD1	CAWTFDRVGGYTF	TGTGCCTGGACCTTCGACAGGGTTGGTGGCTACACCTTC
many	TRBV5-1	TRBJ2-5	-	CASSLDIGGPQYF	TGCGCCAGCAGCTTGGACATAGGGGGACCCCAGTACTTC
-	TRBV18	TRBJ1-2	-	CASSPGAGDYGYTF	TGTGCCAGCTCACCGGGCGCAGGGGACTATGGCTACACCTTC
many	TRBV10-3	TRBJ2-5	-	CAISGGDQETQYF	TGTGCCATCAGTGGGGGAGACCAAGAGACCCAGTACTTC
many	TRBV7-2	TRBJ2-5	-	CASSYSIGTNKGTQYF	TGTGCCAGCAGCTATTCCATCGGGACCAATAAGGGGACCCAGTACTTC
-	TRBV4-1	TRBJ2-5	TRBD1	CASSRQGAHNEQYF	TGCGCCAGCAGTCGACAGGGTGCCCACAATGAGCAGTACTTC
many	TRBV20-1	TRBJ2-3	-	CSARDKPISTDTQYF	TGCAGTGCTAGAGATAAGCCCATAAGCACAGATACGCAGTATTTT